This TCR beta chain appears in the sequencing data of a study of shared clonotypes between healthy human individuals. Study-wide context: CD4 naive and CD4 memory each took three plates per donor, while CD8 naive took two and CD8 memory one. Study-level findings and limits: Tissues were not sampled, only blood, and their repertoires likely differ.

The healthy adult donors were HIV-negative and reported no recent acute infections or vaccinations. The CDR3 runs to 16 residues. Trimming shortened V by 0 bases and J by 0 bases, and 10 bases separated the two germline ends. The V gene's germline CDR1 is SGHRS and CDR2 YFSETQ. TCRdb's copy holds only in-frame clones and misses some; the assay was immunoSEQ multiplex PCR. The repertoire holds roughly 2 million clones, 90% to 95% seen once, with roughly 0.13% in the top ten. Turning to this clone: Its antigen is not identified.

This clonotype was obtained from a man between 18 and 29 years old in good health. V is TRBV5-1 and J is TRBJ1-3; possible D gene TRBD1, 5 bases. Material for sequencing was naive CD4+ T cells sorted from blood. The subset was: CD45RA+ positively selected. CDR3 bases: TGCGCCAGCAGCTTGGAAGGGGATCCCTCTGGAAACACCATATATTTT. Its translation is CASSLEGDPSGNTIYF. Together with reference TRBV5-1 and TRBJ1-3, the CDR3 gives the full variable domain: KAGVTQTPRYLIKTRGQQVTLSCSPISGHRSVSWYQQTPGQGLQFLFEYFSETQRNKGNFPGRFSGRQFSNSRSEMNVSTLELGDSALYLCASSLEGDPSGNTIYFGEGSWLTVV.